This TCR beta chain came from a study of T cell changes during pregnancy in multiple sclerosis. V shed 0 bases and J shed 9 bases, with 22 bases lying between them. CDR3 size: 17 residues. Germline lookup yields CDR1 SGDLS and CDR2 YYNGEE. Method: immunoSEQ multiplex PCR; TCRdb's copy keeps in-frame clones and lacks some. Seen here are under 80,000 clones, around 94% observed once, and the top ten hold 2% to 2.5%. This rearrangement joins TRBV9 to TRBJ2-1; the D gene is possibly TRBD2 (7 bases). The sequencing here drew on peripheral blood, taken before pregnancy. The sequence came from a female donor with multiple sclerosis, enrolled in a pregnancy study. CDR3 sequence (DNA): TGTGCCAGCAGCGTAGGTGGCGGTCTAGCGGAGGGGGGTGAGCAGTTCTTC. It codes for CASSVGGGLAEGGEQFF.